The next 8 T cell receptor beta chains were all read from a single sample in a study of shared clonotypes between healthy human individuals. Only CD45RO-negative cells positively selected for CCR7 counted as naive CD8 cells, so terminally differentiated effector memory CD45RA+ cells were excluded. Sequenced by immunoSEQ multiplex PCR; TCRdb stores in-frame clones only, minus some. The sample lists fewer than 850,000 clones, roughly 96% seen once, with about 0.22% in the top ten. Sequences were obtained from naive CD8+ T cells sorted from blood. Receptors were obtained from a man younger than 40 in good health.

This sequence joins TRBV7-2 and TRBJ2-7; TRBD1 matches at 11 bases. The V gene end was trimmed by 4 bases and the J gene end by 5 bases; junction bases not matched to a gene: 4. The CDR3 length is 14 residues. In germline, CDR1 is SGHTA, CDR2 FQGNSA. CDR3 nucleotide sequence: TGTGCCAGCAGCTGGGACAGGGGGTGGAACGAGCAGTACTTC. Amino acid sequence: CASSWDRGWNEQYF.

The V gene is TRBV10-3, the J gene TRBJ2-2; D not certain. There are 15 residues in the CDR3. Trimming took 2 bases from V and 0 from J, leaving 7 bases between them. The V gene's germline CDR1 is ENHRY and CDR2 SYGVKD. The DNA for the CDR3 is TGTGCCATCAGTGAGGCAAACGCGAACACCGGGGAGCTGTTTTTT. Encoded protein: CAISEANANTGELFF.

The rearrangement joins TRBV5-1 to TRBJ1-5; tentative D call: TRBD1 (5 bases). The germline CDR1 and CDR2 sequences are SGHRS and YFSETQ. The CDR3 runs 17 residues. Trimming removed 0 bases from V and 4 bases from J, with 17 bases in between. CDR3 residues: CASSLGTGTPGNQPQHF. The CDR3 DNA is TGCGCCAGCAGCTTGGGAACCGGGACTCCTGGTAATCAGCCCCAGCATTTT.

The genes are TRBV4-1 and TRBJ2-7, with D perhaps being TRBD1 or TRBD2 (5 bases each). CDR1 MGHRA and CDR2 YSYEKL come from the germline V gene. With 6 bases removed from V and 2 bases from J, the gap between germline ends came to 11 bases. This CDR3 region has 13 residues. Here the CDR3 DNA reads TGCGCCAGCAGGGGCCCGGGGCCCTACGAGCAGTACTTC. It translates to CASRGPGPYEQYF.

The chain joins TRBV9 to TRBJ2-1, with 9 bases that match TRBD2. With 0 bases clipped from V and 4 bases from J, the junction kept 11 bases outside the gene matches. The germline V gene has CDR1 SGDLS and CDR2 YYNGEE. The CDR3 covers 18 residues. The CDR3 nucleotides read TGTGCCAGCAGCGTAGAGCCGGGGGCTAGCGGGGTTTACAATGAGCAGTTCTTC. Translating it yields CASSVEPGASGVYNEQFF. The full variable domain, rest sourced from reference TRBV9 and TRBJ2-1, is DSGVTQTPKHLITATGQRVTLRCSPRSGDLSVYWYQQSLDQGLQFLIQYYNGEERAKGNILERFSAQQFPDLHSELNLSSLELGDSALYFCASSVEPGASGVYNEQFFGPGTRLTVL.

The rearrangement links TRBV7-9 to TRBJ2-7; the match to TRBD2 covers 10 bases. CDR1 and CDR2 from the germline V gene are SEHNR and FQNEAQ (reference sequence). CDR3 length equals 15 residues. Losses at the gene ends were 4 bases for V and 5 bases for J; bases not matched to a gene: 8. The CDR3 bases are TGTGCCAGCAGCTCCTTAGCGGGAGGAGTTAACGAGCAGTACTTC. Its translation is CASSSLAGGVNEQYF. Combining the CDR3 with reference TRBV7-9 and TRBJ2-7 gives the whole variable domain DTGVSQNPRHKITKRGQNVTFRCDPISEHNRLYWYRQTLGQGPEFLTYFQNEAQLEKSRLLSDRFSAERPKGSFSTLEIQRTEQGDSAMYLCASSSLAGGVNEQYFGPGTRLTVT.

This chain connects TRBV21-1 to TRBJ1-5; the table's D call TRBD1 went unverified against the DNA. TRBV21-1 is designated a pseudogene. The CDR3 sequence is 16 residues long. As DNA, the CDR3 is TGTGCCAGCGTAATTGGACGGCAGGGGGCGAGTCAGCCCCAGCATTTT. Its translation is CASVIGRQGASQPQHF.

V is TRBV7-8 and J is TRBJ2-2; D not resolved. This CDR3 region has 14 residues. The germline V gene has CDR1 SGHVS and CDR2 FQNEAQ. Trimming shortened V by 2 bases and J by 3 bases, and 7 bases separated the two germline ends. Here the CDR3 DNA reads TGTGCCAGCAGCTTACGGTATTACACCGGGGAGCTGTTTTTT. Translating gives CASSLRYYTGELFF.